Listed below are T cell receptor beta chains from one sample, sequenced in a study of T cell responses to AZD1222 COVID-19 vaccine. The protocol was immunoSEQ multiplex PCR, while the TCRdb copy is restricted to in-frame clones and leaves out a portion. Among about 150,000 clones listed, approximately 89% were seen once. Sequenced material: peripheral blood, taken 28 days after the second AZD1222 dose. All receptors derive from an adult who received the AZD1222 COVID-19 vaccine. Each CDR3 is given with its conserved first and last residue. A D gene is named only where the DNA matches it firmly. The size of a clone is reported for some rows only, either as once, few or many, or as a class for expanded clones.

>TRBD2|TRBJ2-7|TRBV19|NA
TGTGCCAGTAGTATGGCTAGCGGGATTCCCTACGAGCAGTACTTC
CASSMASGIPYEQYF
>TRBD2|TRBJ2-7|TRBV28|once
TGTGCCAGCCTCTCACCCGGCGGGAGGAGTAACTACGAGCAGTACTTC
CASLSPGGRSNYEQYF
>NA|TRBJ1-2|TRBV29-1|NA
TGCAGCGTTAAAAGAACAGACTATGGCTACACCTTC
CSVKRTDYGYTF
>TRBD1|TRBJ1-6|TRBV5-1|once
TGCGCCAGCTCCGGGACAGGGGGTTCACCCCTCCACTTT
CASSGTGGSPLHF
>NA|TRBJ2-5|TRBV30|NA
TGTGCCTGGAGCCCCAGGGAAAGAGAGACCCAGTACTTC
CAWSPRERETQYF
>NA|TRBJ1-3|TRBV4-1|once
TGCGCCAGCAGCCAAGGTAGGGCGGGCTCTGGAAACACCATATATTTT
CASSQGRAGSGNTIYF
>TRBD1|TRBJ2-1|TRBV11-3|NA
TGTGCCAGCAGCTTGGGACAGGGCTACAATGAGCAGTTCTTC
CASSLGQGYNEQFF
>NA|TRBJ2-5|TRBV20-1|NA
TGCAGTGCTAGACAAGAGACCCAGTACTTC
CSARQETQYF
>NA|TRBJ1-2|TRBV30|once
TGTGCCTGGAGTGTACTAGGCAGGGCGGGCGGCTACACCTTC
CAWSVLGRAGGYTF
>NA|TRBJ1-2|TRBV7-2|NA
TGTGCCAGCAGCTTAGGTCAGGGAGGGCGGGGCTACACCTTC
CASSLGQGGRGYTF
>NA|TRBJ2-2|TRBV15|NA
TGTGCCGCAGGGGTAGGGACCGGGGAGCTGTTTTTT
CAAGVGTGELFF
>NA|TRBJ2-7|TRBV20-1|NA
TGCAGTGCTAGTTCGGAGGGGGGAGTAAACGAGCAGTACTTC
CSASSEGGVNEQYF
>NA|TRBJ1-2|TRBV19|NA
TGTGCCAGTAGTATATTAGAACAGGGCGGCGGCTACACCTTC
CASSILEQGGGYTF
>TRBD2|TRBJ2-7|TRBV5-5|NA
TGTGCCAGCAGCTGGGGAAGACTAGCGGGAGGCCTGGAGCAGTACTTC
CASSWGRLAGGLEQYF
>TRBD2|TRBJ2-1|TRBV7-8|NA
TGTGCCAGCAGCCGACTAGCGGAGTACTACAATGAGCAGTTCTTC
CASSRLAEYYNEQFF
>NA|TRBJ1-2|TRBV2|few
TGTGCCAGCAGTGAAATTATCTCAGGGGATGGCTACACCTTC
CASSEIISGDGYTF
>NA|TRBJ2-2|TRBV12-3/TRBV12-4|NA
TGTGCCAGCAGTTTACGTTACACCGGGGAGCTGTTTTTT
CASSLRYTGELFF
>NA|TRBJ2-1|TRBV5-1|NA
TGCGCCAGCAGCTTGGTCGAAGGCGGGGACTTCTACAATGAGCAGTTCTTC
CASSLVEGGDFYNEQFF
>TRBD1|TRBJ1-2|TRBV7-9|once
TGTGCCAGCGGGGGACAGGGAGAGTATGGCTACACCTTC
CASGGQGEYGYTF
>TRBD1|TRBJ2-1|TRBV10-3|NA
TGTGCCACCAGGACAGGGAATGAGCAGTTCTTC
CATRTGNEQFF
>NA|TRBJ2-3|TRBV18|NA
TGTGCCAGCTCACCACAAGGCGGCGCGGTCACAGATACGCAGTATTTT
CASSPQGGAVTDTQYF
>TRBD1|TRBJ1-4|TRBV14|NA
TGTGCCAGCAGCCCCCAACAGGGGGTAACTAATGAAAAACTGTTTTTT
CASSPQQGVTNEKLFF
>TRBD1|TRBJ2-5|TRBV7-2|NA
TGTGCCAGCAGCCTTAGCGGACAGGGAAGCCAAGAGACCCAGTACTTC
CASSLSGQGSQETQYF
>NA|TRBJ2-7|TRBV12-5|NA
TGTGCTAGTGGTTTCGAGATCGGGGGCGAGCAGTACTTC
CASGFEIGGEQYF
>NA|TRBJ2-3|TRBV7-8|NA
TGTGCCAGCAGCTTAGCGGACATTCGTCCAGATACGCAGTATTTT
CASSLADIRPDTQYF
>NA|TRBJ1-4|TRBV4-3|NA
TGCGCCAGCAGCCAAGATCAGGCGCAGGGGAATGAAAAACTGTTTTTT
CASSQDQAQGNEKLFF
>NA|TRBJ1-5|TRBV3-1/TRBV3-2|NA
TGTGCCAGCAGCCAAGATGGGGGCACGGGCAATCAGCCCCAGCATTTT
CASSQDGGTGNQPQHF
>TRBD1|TRBJ1-2|TRBV18|NA
TGTGCCAGCTCACAAGACAGGGAATATGGCTACACCTTC
CASSQDREYGYTF
>NA|TRBJ2-7|TRBV5-8|NA
TGTGCCAGCAGCGCAGGGTTTGAGCAGTACTTC
CASSAGFEQYF
>NA|TRBJ2-2|TRBV6-5|NA
TGTGCCGTCCAAAGGCAGGCCGGGGAGCTGTTTTTT
CAVQRQAGELFF
>TRBD2|TRBJ2-1|TRBV23-1|once
TGCGCCAGCAGTCGGAGGGACCCCCCAGGAGCGGGGAATTACAATGAGCAGTTCTTC
CASSRRDPPGAGNYNEQFF
>TRBD2|TRBJ2-7|TRBV27|NA
TGTGCCAGCAGTCCGACTAGCCGAAGCTCCTACGAGCAGTACTTC
CASSPTSRSSYEQYF
>TRBD2|TRBJ2-5|TRBV13|NA
TGTGCCAGCAGCTTAGGTGGGACTAGCGTCAAAGAGACCCAGTACTTC
CASSLGGTSVKETQYF
>NA|TRBJ1-1|TRBV10-3|NA
TGTGCCATCAGGCTTCAGGGACTCTCGAACACTGAAGCTTTCTTT
CAIRLQGLSNTEAFF
>NA|TRBJ1-2|TRBV28|NA
TGTGCCAGCAGTTTATCTTCCCCATTGGAGGGGTATGGCTACACCTTC
CASSLSSPLEGYGYTF
>NA|TRBJ1-1|TRBV30|NA
TGTGCCTGGAGTCCCCCGACGGGGCACACTGAAGCTTTCTTT
CAWSPPTGHTEAFF
>NA|TRBJ1-1|TRBV6-5|NA
TGTGCCAGCACCGAGGGGGGGGGTTACACTGAAGCTTTCTTT
CASTEGGGYTEAFF
>NA|TRBJ2-3|TRBV11-3|few
TGTGCCAGCAGCTTAGAATCGGGGGGCACAGATACGCAGTATTTT
CASSLESGGTDTQYF